Below are 32 T cell receptor beta chains sequenced from a single sample in a study of T-cell reconstitution after alpha-beta-depleted transplantation in children. TCRbeta library preparation incorporated unique molecular identifiers. MiXCR was run by TCRdb on the PCR reads, yielding one entry per CDR3 protein. Of 450,000 to 700,000 distinct CDR3 sequences listed, around 27% are singletons. The sequences come from PBMCs, collected before TCRalphabeta/CD19-depleted stem cell transplant. The receptors were gathered from a boy in the first two years of life with Wiskott-Aldrich syndrome, due to receive a stem cell transplant.

The V call is TRBV12-3 or TRBV12-4, the J call TRBJ2-2; maybe TRBD2 (6 bases). This CDR3 comprises 14 residues. Between the trimmed V and J ends, which lost 6 bases and 3 bases, there was a span of 11 bases. The CDR3 loop is CASRLSGDTGELFF. DNA of the CDR3: TGTGCCAGCAGACTTAGCGGTGACACCGGGGAGCTGTTTTTT.

Only a few counts were recorded for this clonotype. The chain carries TRBV9 and TRBJ2-3; possibly TRBD2 for D (6 bases). CDR1 is SGDLS and CDR2 is YYNGEE in the germline V gene. V was pared by 0 bases and J by 6 bases, with 14 bases between. This CDR3 region has 15 residues. The CDR3 loop is CASSVEGLGLDTQYF. CDR3 DNA sequence: TGTGCCAGCAGCGTAGAGGGACTTGGCCTTGATACGCAGTATTTT.

With regard to this clonotype: Sequence at one end of the junction differs from germline and may be a read error. This chain links TRBV20-1 with TRBJ1-5; 8 nucleotides match TRBD1. The CDR3 runs 12 residues. Germline assignment: CDR1 DFQATT and CDR2 SNEGSKA (reference sequence). CDR3 sequence (DNA): TGCGGTGCTAGCGACAGGGGCCAGCCCCAGCATTTT. The encoded protein is CGASDRGQPQHF.

The CDR3 sequence is CASSRRQGVPTGELFF. The CDR3 nucleotides are TGTGCCAGCAGCCGCAGACAGGGGGTGCCCACCGGGGAGCTGTTTTTT. V and J are TRBV14 and TRBJ2-2; 9 positions agree with TRBD1. Germline loops: CDR1 SGHDN, CDR2 FVKESK. J gave up 4 bases and V 4 bases, and 7 bases lay outside the gene matches. The CDR3 contains 16 residues.

This clonotype has a handful of counts. This chain links TRBV5-1 with TRBJ1-2; D not resolved. The CDR3 consists of 15 residues. V was trimmed by 0 bases and J by 3 bases, leaving 12 bases between them. CDR1 and CDR2 from the germline V gene are SGHRS and YFSETQ. The CDR3 DNA is TGCGCCAGCAGCTTGGAGGGCAGTTACCACTATGGCTACACCTTC. Its protein product is CASSLEGSYHYGYTF.

This clonotype was recorded only once. The chain carries TRBV12-5 and TRBJ2-2; D possibly corresponds to TRBD2 (5 bases). Trimming pared 6 bases from V and 4 bases from J, leaving 12 bases between. The CDR3 has 14 residues. Germline V gene data show CDR1 as LGHNT and CDR2 as FRNRAP. The CDR3 sequence: CASGRSGTTGELFF. The CDR3 DNA follows: TGTGCTAGTGGGCGGAGCGGTACCACCGGGGAGCTGTTTTTT.

This clonotype was counted between two and nine times. The chain recombines TRBV5-1 with TRBJ2-5, with 7 bases aligning to TRBD1. The CDR3 has 13 residues. From germline, CDR1 is SGHRS and CDR2 YFSETQ. With 10 bases clipped from V and 3 bases from J, the junction kept 9 bases outside the gene matches. The CDR3 loop reads CASTRGSKETQYF. Written as DNA, the CDR3 is TGCGCCTCTACCAGGGGGTCCAAAGAGACCCAGTACTTC.

The rearrangement joins TRBV2 to TRBJ2-5; 7 positions agree with TRBD1. V lost 6 bases and J lost 1; bases outside the gene matches: 11. Germline values: CDR1 SNHLY, CDR2 FYNNEI. This CDR3 is built from 16 residues. The CDR3 loop reads CASRITGDGVQETQYF. CDR3 sequence (DNA): TGTGCCAGCAGGATAACAGGGGACGGAGTCCAAGAGACCCAGTACTTC.

This clonotype was counted only a few times. This chain uses TRBV4-1 with TRBJ2-5; 12 positions agree with TRBD1. Germline CDR1 MGHRA, CDR2 YSYEKL. The CDR3 runs to 18 residues. V was pared by 1 base and J by 4 bases, with 10 bases of the junction left unmatched. DNA of the CDR3: TGCGCCAGCAGCCAAGCCCCAGCGGGACAGGGGGCTTTAGAGACCCAGTACTTC. Translated: CASSQAPAGQGALETQYF.

This chain joins TRBV5-1 and TRBJ2-1; D gene ambiguous. Trimming cost V 1 base and J 4 bases, with 15 bases left between them. Germline-derived CDR1 and CDR2 are SGHRS and YFSETQ. The CDR3 has 16 residues. CDR3 protein: CASSLLPGPGYNEQFF. DNA of the CDR3: TGCGCCAGCAGCTTGTTACCGGGCCCGGGTTACAATGAGCAGTTCTTC.

The sample holds a few counts of this clonotype. The rearrangement links TRBV15 to TRBJ2-7, with 7 bases fitting TRBD1. Unmatched junction bases numbered 10, after V lost 0 bases and J lost 2 bases. The length of the CDR3 is 17 residues. Germline CDR1 and CDR2: LNHNV and YYDKDF (reference sequence). CDR3 sequence: CATSRDLATGQPYEQYF. CDR3 bases: TGTGCCACCAGCAGAGATCTGGCGACAGGGCAGCCCTACGAGCAGTACTTC.

CDR3 region: CATSDPGTSSSYNEQFF. CDR3 nucleotides: TGTGCCACCAGTGACCCGGGGACATCTAGCTCCTACAATGAGCAGTTCTTC. V gene TRBV24-1 combines with J gene TRBJ2-1; perhaps TRBD1 as D (6 bases). Looked up from germline, CDR1 is KGHDR and CDR2 is SFDVKD. This CDR3 is built from 17 residues. Trimming cost V 4 bases and J 0 bases, with 15 bases left between them.

The V and J genes are TRBV7-9 and TRBJ1-2; TRBD1 might be the D (5 bases). The V gene lost 4 bases and the J gene lost 4 bases, with 13 bases spanning the gap. CDR1 is SEHNR, CDR2 FQNEAQ, per germline (reference sequence). The CDR3 runs to 14 residues. The CDR3 region is CASSSGLISYGYTF. DNA of the CDR3: TGTGCCAGCAGCTCAGGGCTGATTTCCTATGGCTACACCTTC.

The chain couples TRBV20-1 to TRBJ2-3; the match to TRBD2 covers 10 bases. CDR1 is DFQATT, CDR2 SNEGSKA, per germline (reference sequence). The CDR3 is 15 residues long. V was pared by 4 bases and J by 4 bases, with 8 bases of the junction left unmatched. The chain's CDR3 is CSATVLAGLADTQYF. Here the CDR3 DNA reads TGCAGTGCTACAGTACTAGCGGGATTGGCAGATACGCAGTATTTT.

The rearrangement uses TRBV20-1 and TRBJ2-1; no definite D call. V was cut by 0 bases and J by 8 bases, with 17 bases left in between. Germline CDR1 and CDR2: DFQATT and SNEGSKA (reference sequence). This CDR3 is built from 15 residues. The CDR3: CSARDPARSGDEQFF. The DNA of the CDR3 is TGCAGTGCTAGAGATCCGGCTAGGTCGGGCGATGAGCAGTTCTTC.

The chain is built from TRBV27 and TRBJ2-6, with D possibly being TRBD1 (6 bases). Germline-derived CDR1 and CDR2 are MNHEY and SMNVEV (reference sequence). V was pared by 2 bases and J by 2 bases, with 13 bases between. CDR3 size: 17 residues. The CDR3 DNA sequence: TGTGCCAGCAGTTTAGTGGGGGCACTGGCTGGGGCCAACGTCCTGACTTTC. Its translation: CASSLVGALAGANVLTF.

V is TRBV30 and J is TRBJ1-2, with D unresolved. The CDR3 has 13 amino acids. Trimming shortened V by 4 bases and J by 0 bases, and 9 bases separated the two germline ends. Germline V gene data show CDR1 as GTSNPN and CDR2 as SVGIG (reference sequence). The CDR3 reads CAWTVNTNYGYTF. The CDR3 coding sequence is TGTGCCTGGACGGTAAATACTAACTATGGCTACACCTTC.

This clonotype was seen more than once but under ten times. This chain links TRBV5-1 with TRBJ2-5; 9 nucleotides line up with TRBD1. The V gene's germline CDR1 is SGHRS and CDR2 YFSETQ. The CDR3 contains 17 residues. Unmatched junction bases numbered 11, after V lost 0 bases and J lost 5 bases. CDR3 residues: CASSLEVWDRVRETQYF. CDR3 DNA: TGCGCCAGCAGCTTGGAGGTTTGGGACAGGGTCCGGGAGACCCAGTACTTC.

In its sample, this clonotype was seen a few times. This chain joins TRBV11-2 and TRBJ2-1, with a tentative D call TRBD2 (5 bases). V was cut by 1 base and J by 11 bases, with 21 bases left in between. The CDR3 length is 16 residues. Germline values: CDR1 SGHAT, CDR2 FQNNGV. The DNA for the CDR3 is TGTGCCAGCAGCTTAGGGGTAGGAGGTGGTTCATCCAAGCAGTTCTTC. It specifies CASSLGVGGGSSKQFF.

The chain recombines TRBV2 with TRBJ2-3, with D perhaps TRBD1 (7 bases). The CDR3 sequence is 21 residues long. Deletions cut 4 bases from V and 4 bases from J, with 33 bases between. Germline assignment: CDR1 SNHLY and CDR2 FYNNEI. The CDR3 protein is CASSALDRDSFKRVRSDTQYF. CDR3 in DNA: TGTGCCAGCAGTGCCCTCGACAGGGATTCGTTTAAGCGGGTGAGGTCAGATACGCAGTATTTT.

The chain has TRBV20-1 and TRBJ2-7, with D perhaps TRBD2 (5 bases). Trimming left V 1 base short and J 5 bases short, with 9 bases between. The germline V gene has CDR1 DFQATT and CDR2 SNEGSKA (reference sequence). This CDR3 is 12 amino acids long. The CDR3 here is CSARVLANEQYF. CDR3 in DNA: TGCAGTGCTAGAGTCCTAGCCAACGAGCAGTACTTC.

The chain combines TRBV27 with TRBJ2-1; D is possibly TRBD1 or TRBD2 (5 bases each). The germline V and J ends were trimmed by 8 bases and 0 bases, with 14 bases remaining between them. The CDR3 contains 15 residues. Germline CDR1 and CDR2: MNHEY and SMNVEV (reference sequence). The DNA of the CDR3 is TGTGCCAGCGCCCCCCGGGACGGCTCCTACAATGAGCAGTTCTTC. This encodes CASAPRDGSYNEQFF.

V gene TRBV5-1 combines with J gene TRBJ2-7; the D gene is possibly TRBD1 (5 bases). CDR3 size: 15 residues. With 4 bases removed from V and 2 bases from J, the gap between germline ends came to 16 bases. Germline-derived CDR1 and CDR2 are SGHRS and YFSETQ. The chain's CDR3 is CASSPDSIVAYEQYF. For the CDR3, the DNA is TGCGCCAGCAGCCCCGACAGTATAGTAGCCTACGAGCAGTACTTC. Filled out from reference TRBV5-1 and TRBJ2-7, the complete variable domain reads KAGVTQTPRYLIKTRGQQVTLSCSPISGHRSVSWYQQTPGQGLQFLFEYFSETQRNKGNFPGRFSGRQFSNSRSEMNVSTLELGDSALYLCASSPDSIVAYEQYFGPGTRLTVT.

The chain is built from TRBV10-3 and TRBJ2-5; 11 nucleotides line up with TRBD2. The junction had 16 bases not matched to a gene; V was cut back by 8 bases and J by 5 bases. CDR1 ENHRY and CDR2 SYGVKD come from the germline V gene. The CDR3 spans 17 residues. CDR3 residues: CAISGTSGGANFETQYF. CDR3 DNA sequence: TGTGCCATCTCCGGGACTAGCGGTGGGGCTAATTTCGAGACCCAGTACTTC.

This chain connects TRBV14 to TRBJ2-4; D is unresolved. The CDR3 totals 17 residues. V shed 4 bases and J shed 0 bases, with 16 bases lying between them. Germline V gives CDR1 SGHDN, CDR2 FVKESK. CDR3 loop: CASSPKVRSRAKNIQYF. DNA for the CDR3: TGTGCCAGCAGCCCGAAGGTTAGGAGTAGAGCCAAAAACATTCAGTACTTC.

The V call is TRBV3-1, the J call TRBJ2-3; 7 positions match TRBD2. This CDR3 spans 14 amino acids. The germline gives CDR1 LGHDT, CDR2 YNNKEL (reference sequence). V was clipped by 2 bases and J by 2 bases; unmatched bases: 1. As DNA, the CDR3 is TGTGCCAGCAGCCAACTAGCGGACACAGATACGCAGTATTTT. It codes for CASSQLADTDTQYF.

This chain joins TRBV20-1 and TRBJ2-7, with TRBD2 matching over 7 bases. The trim removed 6 bases at V and 7 bases at J, leaving 15 bases unmatched. CDR1 and CDR2 (germline): DFQATT, SNEGSKA (reference sequence). The CDR3 has 14 amino acids. The DNA of the CDR3 is TGCAGTGCCACCCAGGGTGGCGGGAGTAGGGAGCAGTACTTC. It is translated as CSATQGGGSREQYF.

This clonotype was seen only a few times. This chain joins TRBV27 and TRBJ2-7, with a possible D match to TRBD1 (7 bases). Germline V gives CDR1 MNHEY, CDR2 SMNVEV (reference sequence). The V end was cut by 8 bases, the J end by 4 bases, with 21 bases between. The length of the CDR3 is 15 residues. CDR3 residues: CASGYYTTGRYEQYF. In DNA form, the CDR3 reads TGTGCCAGCGGCTATTATACGACAGGGAGGTACGAGCAGTACTTC.

This clonotype was detected a few times. The V call is TRBV12-3 or TRBV12-4, the J call TRBJ1-1, with D uncertain. V was cut by 3 bases and J by 0 bases, with 8 bases left in between. The CDR3 is made up of 14 amino acids. The CDR3 region is CASSFSGMNTEAFF. For the CDR3, the DNA is TGTGCCAGCAGTTTTAGTGGCATGAACACTGAAGCTTTCTTT.

The count of this clonotype is one. This may be a read error: a much more frequent sequence differs by one nucleotide. This chain links TRBV6-5 with TRBJ2-4, with a weak D call TRBD2 (6 bases). The germline gives CDR1 MNHEY, CDR2 SVGAGI. This CDR3 has 14 residues. The CDR3 protein is CASTYSGAENIQYF. CDR3 nucleotides: TGTGCCAGCACTTACTCGGGAGCGGAAAACATTCAGTACTTC.

The genes are TRBV4-1 and TRBJ1-2; D may be TRBD1 (6 bases). The CDR3 runs 16 residues. With 1 base removed from V and 3 bases from J, the gap between germline ends came to 15 bases. CDR1 is MGHRA, CDR2 YSYEKL, per germline. CDR3 bases: TGCGCCAGCAGCCAAGTCCCGGGGGCGCATGACTATGGCTACACCTTC. Encoded protein: CASSQVPGAHDYGYTF.

In DNA form, the CDR3 reads TGCGCCAGCAGCATTCGTGGGGATCAGCCCCAGCATTTT. Translated, it gives CASSIRGDQPQHF. This chain connects TRBV5-1 to TRBJ1-5; no firm D call. The V end lost 4 bases, the J end lost 5 bases, and 10 bases lay between the germline ends. CDR3 size: 13 residues. Looked up from germline, CDR1 is SGHRS and CDR2 is YFSETQ.